These 27 T cell receptor beta chains came from one sample sequenced in a study of early T cells in non-severe SARS-CoV-2 infection. TCRdb re-called the 5' RACE reads with MiXCR, one entry per CDR3 protein. The table has roughly 100,000 distinct CDR3 sequences, 13% seen once. Sequencing used whole blood. Every receptor here comes from an adult who was a healthcare worker with PCR-confirmed SARS-CoV-2 infection or an uninfected control (not recorded which).

The chain couples TRBV10-1 to TRBJ1-2; D gene uncertain. V lost 3 bases and J 2 bases, leaving 7 bases between the germline ends. CDR1 and CDR2 from the germline V gene are WNHNN and SYGVQD (reference sequence). The CDR3 runs to 13 residues. In DNA, the CDR3 is TGCGCCAGCAGTGATAGACGAAACTATGGCTACACCTTC. It specifies CASSDRRNYGYTF.

This clonotype was observed a handful of times. The gene calls are TRBV5-4 and TRBJ2-7; possibly TRBD1 or TRBD2 for D (5 bases each). Deletions cut 4 bases from V and 1 base from J, with 9 bases between. CDR1 is SGHNT and CDR2 is YYREEE in the germline V gene (reference sequence). CDR3 length: 13 residues. DNA of the CDR3: TGTGCCAGCAGCCGGGGCCCTTCCTACGAGCAGTACTTC. Its translation is CASSRGPSYEQYF.

This clonotype was found a few times. This chain connects TRBV20-1 to TRBJ2-1, with TRBD2 as a possible D gene (7 bases). CDR3 length equals 13 residues. Trimming left V 3 bases short and J 4 bases short, with 10 bases between. CDR1 and CDR2 from the germline V gene are DFQATT and SNEGSKA (reference sequence). The CDR3 nucleotides read TGCAGTGCTAGTCGGGGGGCATACAATGAGCAGTTCTTC. This codes for CSASRGAYNEQFF.

This chain links TRBV5-1 with TRBJ2-1, with 9 positions matching TRBD2. V lost 4 bases, J lost 9 bases, and 11 bases stayed unmatched. Germline-derived CDR1 and CDR2 are SGHRS and YFSETQ. CDR3 length equals 15 residues. CDR3 DNA sequence: TGCGCCAGCAGCCCCGGGACTAGCCCGACGGGTGAGCAGTTCTTC. Translation: CASSPGTSPTGEQFF.

This clonotype was counted many times. The chain recombines TRBV12-3 or TRBV12-4 with TRBJ1-1; D ambiguous. The V end was cut by 6 bases, the J end by 3 bases, with 14 bases between. The CDR3 is made up of 14 amino acids. The CDR3 is CASSPPGRDTEAFF. The CDR3 DNA reads TGTGCCAGCAGCCCCCCTGGTAGGGACACTGAAGCTTTCTTT.

This clonotype was detected ten times or more. This chain uses TRBV6-2 or TRBV6-3 with TRBJ1-1, with D unresolved. Trimming stripped 2 bases from V and 5 bases from J, with 21 bases between. The germline gives CDR1 MNHEY, CDR2 SVGEGT. This CDR3 has 17 residues. This CDR3 is CASSYAGNLLRGTEAFF. The DNA for the CDR3 is TGTGCCAGCAGTTACGCTGGGAATCTCCTTCGAGGGACTGAAGCTTTCTTT.

This clonotype was recorded many times. The chain has TRBV6-6 and TRBJ1-2; D is uncertain. The CDR3 covers 12 residues. Germline assignment: CDR1 MNHNY and CDR2 SVGAGI (reference sequence). The V gene lost 8 bases and the J gene lost 4 bases, with 11 bases spanning the gap. The CDR3 DNA reads TGTGCCAGCCGCAATCGGGGCTATGGCTACACCTTC. Protein sequence: CASRNRGYGYTF.

This clonotype has a handful of counts. The V gene is TRBV6-6, the J gene TRBJ1-1; D is unclear. The CDR3 is 13 amino acids. Germline loops: CDR1 MNHNY, CDR2 SVGAGI (reference sequence). V was clipped by 2 bases and J by 1 base, with 5 bases between them. CDR3 sequence (DNA): TGTGCCAGCAGTTACAAGGAGAACACTGAAGCTTTCTTT. It is translated as CASSYKENTEAFF.

The chain links TRBV9 to TRBJ2-3, with 8 bases fitting TRBD2. From germline, CDR1 is SGDLS and CDR2 YYNGEE. This CDR3 contains 15 residues. V trimming: 2 bases; J trimming: 2 bases; junction bases outside the gene matches: 4. The CDR3 protein is CASSVGGALTDTQYF. The CDR3 DNA sequence: TGTGCCAGCAGCGTCGGGGGGGCACTCACAGATACGCAGTATTTT.

This clonotype was counted between two and nine times. The chain combines TRBV10-2 with TRBJ1-1; D is possibly TRBD1 (6 bases). The CDR3 runs 13 residues. Germline CDR1 reads WSHSY; CDR2 reads SAAADI. Trimming removed 3 bases from V and 3 bases from J, with 8 bases in between. CDR3 in amino acids: CASSEAGDTEAFF. The CDR3 DNA is TGCGCCAGCAGTGAAGCAGGGGACACTGAAGCTTTCTTT.

This clonotype was observed a handful of times. The chain links TRBV6-8 to TRBJ1-4; no reliable D call. There are 11 residues in the CDR3. Germline CDR1 is MNHGY and CDR2 is SAAAGT. Trimming shortened V by 6 bases and J by 5 bases, and 4 bases separated the two germline ends. CDR3 in amino acids: CASRENEKLFF. In DNA form, the CDR3 reads TGTGCCAGCAGGGAGAATGAAAAACTGTTTTTT.

The V gene is TRBV2, the J gene TRBJ2-7, with a possible D match to TRBD1 (6 bases). The V end was cut by 2 bases, the J end by 3 bases, with 14 bases between. The length of the CDR3 is 15 residues. From germline, CDR1 is SNHLY and CDR2 FYNNEI. The CDR3 is CASSEMGHRGYEQYF. The DNA for the CDR3 is TGTGCCAGCAGTGAAATGGGACACCGGGGCTACGAGCAGTACTTC.

The CDR3 is CSARAVGGLSYEQYF. The CDR3 DNA is TGCAGTGCTAGAGCGGTGGGGGGACTCTCCTACGAGCAGTACTTC. The gene calls are TRBV20-1 and TRBJ2-7, with TRBD2 as a possible D gene (6 bases). Germline CDR1 is DFQATT and CDR2 is SNEGSKA (reference sequence). This CDR3 is built from 15 residues. Trimming pared 1 base from V and 0 bases from J, leaving 13 bases between.

The V and J genes are TRBV19 and TRBJ1-1; D may be TRBD1 (5 bases). The CDR3 is 13 amino acids. The germline V gene encodes CDR1 LNHDA and CDR2 SQIVND (reference sequence). Deletions cut 5 bases from V and 4 bases from J, with 11 bases between. This chain's CDR3 is CASSRMGPTEAFF. As DNA, the CDR3 is TGTGCCAGTAGTCGGATGGGGCCCACTGAAGCTTTCTTT. The full variable domain, rest sourced from reference TRBV19 and TRBJ1-1, is DGGITQSPKYLFRKEGQNVTLSCEQNLNHDAMYWYRQDPGQGLRLIYYSQIVNDFQKGDIAEGYSVSREKKESFPLTVTSAQKNPTAFYLCASSRMGPTEAFFGQGTRLTVV.

This clonotype appeared a few times. The V call is TRBV11-2, the J call TRBJ2-1; D unresolved. There are 13 residues in the CDR3. Per germline, CDR1 SGHAT and CDR2 FQNNGV. V gave up 5 bases and J gave up 6 bases, with 11 bases separating them. The chain's CDR3 is CASSAAPANEQFF. DNA for the CDR3: TGTGCCAGCAGCGCCGCCCCGGCCAATGAGCAGTTCTTC.

This clonotype was seen repeatedly, ten times or more. The genes are TRBV6-2 or TRBV6-3 and TRBJ2-3, with D perhaps given as TRBD1 or TRBD2 (5 bases each). Trimming removed 5 bases from V and 6 bases from J, with 15 bases in between. Germline V gene lookup returns CDR1 MNHEY and CDR2 SVGEGT. The length of the CDR3 is 14 residues. The chain's CDR3 is CASSDRGPADTQYF. The DNA for the CDR3 is TGTGCCAGCAGTGATCGGGGCCCGGCGGATACGCAGTATTTT.

The table lists this clonotype with many counts. The chain has TRBV28 and TRBJ2-4; unclear D gene. Per the germline V gene, CDR1 is MDHEN and CDR2 is SYDVKM. Trimming shortened V by 1 base and J by 0 bases, and 10 bases separated the two germline ends. CDR3 length: 16 amino acids. The CDR3 coding sequence is TGTGCCAGCAGTTTATCTGCCGACCTAGCCAAAAACATTCAGTACTTC. It encodes CASSLSADLAKNIQYF. Looking up the rest from reference TRBV28 and TRBJ2-4 gives the full variable domain: DVKVTQSSRYLVKRTGEKVFLECVQDMDHENMFWYRQDPGLGLRLIYFSYDVKMKEKGDIPEGYSVSREKKERFSLILESASTNQTSMYLCASSLSADLAKNIQYFGAGTRLSVL.

This clonotype was detected many times. V and J are TRBV7-6 and TRBJ1-6; possible D gene TRBD1, 5 bases. Germline CDR1 SGHVS, CDR2 FNYEAQ. Between the trimmed V and J ends, which lost 2 bases and 8 bases, there was a span of 13 bases. This CDR3 has 15 amino acids. The CDR3 nucleotides read TGTGCCAGCAGCTTACGGACAACTTTGGATTCACCCCTCCACTTT. Its translation: CASSLRTTLDSPLHF.

This clonotype was detected a few times. The chain is built from TRBV7-6 and TRBJ2-2, with 7 nucleotides matching TRBD1. V lost 2 bases to trimming and J lost 3 bases; unmatched junction nucleotides: 6. The CDR3 has 16 residues. CDR1 is SGHVS, CDR2 FNYEAQ, per germline. The CDR3 loop reads CASSLLGGRDTGELFF. The CDR3, as DNA: TGTGCCAGCAGCTTATTAGGGGGCAGGGACACCGGGGAGCTGTTTTTT.

This clonotype was detected many times. V is TRBV7-9 and J is TRBJ2-1; TRBD2 aligns across 9 bases. V shed 4 bases, J shed 10 bases, and the junction held 14 bases outside the gene matches. Germline-derived CDR1 and CDR2 are SEHNR and FQNEAQ (reference sequence). CDR3 length equals 16 residues. The CDR3 protein is CASSSPLTSGSPEQFF. For the CDR3, the DNA is TGTGCCAGCAGCTCACCTCTTACTAGCGGGTCTCCGGAGCAGTTCTTC.

This clonotype was counted at least ten times. The CDR3 region has the DNA TGCAGTGCTAGAGATAAGACGCGGGGAAGCACTGAAGCTTTCTTT. Translating gives CSARDKTRGSTEAFF. The chain couples TRBV20-1 to TRBJ1-1; D gene uncertain. Germline loops: CDR1 DFQATT, CDR2 SNEGSKA (reference sequence). The V gene lost 0 bases and the J gene lost 4 bases, with 15 bases spanning the gap. The CDR3 runs to 15 residues.

This clonotype was counted many times. V usage is TRBV6-5 and J usage is TRBJ1-5, with D maybe TRBD1 (5 bases). The germline gives CDR1 MNHEY, CDR2 SVGAGI. The CDR3 totals 15 residues. V was shortened by 2 bases and J by 0 bases, with 8 bases between the two germline ends. CDR3 DNA sequence: TGTGCCAGCAGTTACGCGGGGGATAGCAATCAGCCCCAGCATTTT. Its protein product is CASSYAGDSNQPQHF.

This rearrangement joins TRBV28 to TRBJ2-7, with D possibly called TRBD1 or TRBD2 (5 bases each). The CDR3 is made up of 15 amino acids. The V gene's germline CDR1 is MDHEN and CDR2 SYDVKM. Trimming stripped 6 bases from V and 3 bases from J, with 18 bases between. CDR3 bases: TGTGCCAGCAGCTGGGGGTTACCTGGAAACTACGAGCAGTACTTC. Amino acid sequence: CASSWGLPGNYEQYF.

The chain recombines TRBV9 with TRBJ2-2, with TRBD1 as a possible D gene (6 bases). The CDR3 is 13 amino acids. CDR1 is SGDLS, CDR2 YYNGEE, per germline. Trimming pared 3 bases from V and 5 bases from J, leaving 8 bases between. The DNA of the CDR3 is TGTGCCAGCAGCGAAAGGGGGACCGGGGAGCTGTTTTTT. Protein product: CASSERGTGELFF. Drawing the rest from reference TRBV9 and TRBJ2-2, the complete variable domain is DSGVTQTPKHLITATGQRVTLRCSPRSGDLSVYWYQQSLDQGLQFLIQYYNGEERAKGNILERFSAQQFPDLHSELNLSSLELGDSALYFCASSERGTGELFFGEGSRLTVL.

In this sample, this clonotype turned up a few times. The gene calls are TRBV7-9 and TRBJ1-1, with D unclear. The CDR3 has 12 residues. V was shortened by 3 bases and J by 7 bases, with 9 bases between the two germline ends. CDR1 is SEHNR, CDR2 FQNEAQ, per germline (reference sequence). CDR3 DNA: TGTGCCAGCAGCTTTAATCCGTATGAAGCTTTCTTT. Its translation is CASSFNPYEAFF.

This clonotype was detected many times. V gene TRBV11-3 combines with J gene TRBJ2-2; either TRBD1 or TRBD2 may supply D (6 bases each). V lost 1 base to trimming and J lost 2 bases, with 14 bases between them. The CDR3 runs 17 residues. Germline assignment: CDR1 SGHNT and CDR2 YENEEA. The DNA for the CDR3 is TGTGCCAGCAGCTTAGTATTCACCGGGGGCAACACCGGGGAGCTGTTTTTT. Translated, it gives CASSLVFTGGNTGELFF.

This clonotype was found a few times. The chain has TRBV11-2 and TRBJ2-2, with D unclear. Per the germline V gene, CDR1 is SGHAT and CDR2 is FQNNGV. This CDR3 is built from 13 residues. The ends were cut back, 7 bases at V and 5 bases at J, with 11 bases in the middle. The CDR3 loop reads CASTPQRTGELFF. The CDR3 DNA reads TGTGCCAGCACCCCCCAGAGGACCGGGGAGCTGTTTTTT.